This TCR beta chain was sequenced during a study of blood T cell repertoires in COVID-19. The wider study: COVID-19 samples from acute and convalescent phases originated in the United States, Italy and Spain. PBMCs, B-cell-depleted T cells, or T cells were the source of the cDNA or gDNA that made up the material.

Original data processing: Estimation of nucleated cell counts was performed using reference gene primer amplification. TCRdb keeps only in-frame clones here, not all; method: immunoSEQ multiplex PCR. The D gene and trimming were derived from the DNA, and the V and J assignments and clone size from that table. The sample contains some 190,000 clones, 84% of which appear only once. CDR3 length equals 15 residues. Germline values: CDR1 SGHKS, CDR2 YYEKEE (reference sequence). V lost 0 bases and J lost 5; bases outside the gene matches: 6. The source material was peripheral blood. The V call is TRBV5-5, the J call TRBJ2-7; 9 bases are shared with TRBD1. The TCR originated in an elderly woman with COVID-19, enrolled during active disease. The CDR3 DNA follows: TGTGCCAGCAGCTTGGACGGGACAGGGCCCAACGAGCAGTACTTC. This translates into CASSLDGTGPNEQYF.